This T cell receptor (beta chain) was retrieved from a study of blood T cells in healthy people across ages (dated by TCRdb to about 2015). About the investigation overall: In model experiments, template switching captured about one uniquely barcoded TCR beta cDNA molecule for every two T cells. The study measured age-related changes in TCR beta repertoire diversity using deep sequencing normalized with unique cDNA molecular identifiers. The donors were divided into four age groups: young (average around 16 years), middle-aged (approximately 41), aged (under 70) and long-lived (about 90). To avoid experimental bias, donors of different ages were distributed randomly across sequencing lanes. Using the same blood draw, the study looked at two additional independent replicas of 1 million unique cDNA reads for two donors, one aged 18 to 30 and the other aged 80 or older. The full study reports these points: Compared with the aged group, the long-lived group had more naive CD4+ T cells, fewer expanded clones and increased TCR diversity, suggesting age selection. The CMV infection status of donors was not known, potentially confounding age-related changes in expanded clonotypes. Conclusive comparison of naive and antigen-experienced compartments was prevented by the profiling of bulk unsorted PBMCs. As age increased, observed TCR beta diversity per million T cells dropped in a roughly linear way, and a significant reduction was already evident by age about 40. Observed TCR beta diversity correlated strongly with the percentage of naive T cells measured by flow cytometry. Estimates of total diversity based on one million sequenced T cells were regarded as lower bounds and as underestimates.

Libraries were made using 5' RACE. The data were produced on an Illumina HiSeq 2500. A second PCR of about 6 to 11 cycles was run with a J-beta primer mix and a sample-barcoded 5' primer. Each TCR beta cDNA molecule received a unique molecular identifier from a template-switch 5' adaptor carrying 12 random nucleotides. At least 3 million CDR3-containing paired-end reads were obtained from each sample. All of the RNA was converted into first-strand cDNA using the Mint cDNA synthesis kit, with a TRBC-specific oligonucleotide serving as the primer. Following uracil-DNA glycosylase treatment, all cDNA underwent a first 18-cycle PCR with the universal primers M1SS and BC2_uni_R. On the authors' methods: For normalization, 1 million high-quality reads were randomly selected from each sample, with every read carrying a distinct molecular identifier. Reads with shared molecular identifiers were discarded instead of being binned into consensus sequences. CDR3 identification, clonotype clustering and error correction used MiTCR with a Q25 quality threshold and the strictest error-elimination algorithm. A nonparametric unseen species model using Euler transformation provided a lower-bound estimate of total TCR beta diversity. The public sequencing data were trimmed at Q25 with fastp and processed into clonotypes with MiXCR by TCRdb, which kept only in-frame beta chains. Rows are combined by CDR3 protein, so each entry shows the most common genes and DNA. The V and J calls were not made by the authors but by TCRdb's processing. This sample gives about 830,000 distinct CDR3 sequences in total; roughly 60% of them show up just once. Of the sample, over 20% is held by the ten largest clones.

This clonotype has at least ten counts. Its specific antigen is unknown. Per-base qualities were not stored, and no clone one base away is much larger. As encoded in the germline V gene, CDR1 is MNHEY while CDR2 is SVGEGT. The CDR3 contains 12 residues, cysteine and phenylalanine counted. Of the read, only the CDR3 DNA is kept; its 36 bases are in frame from base 1. Trimming removed 2 bases from V and 5 bases from J, leaving 6 bases between the germline ends. The donors were around 39 Caucasian individuals from Russia, aged roughly 6 to 100 years, who were systemically healthy. Around 10 milliliters of peripheral blood were collected from each donor into EDTA-treated Vacutainer tubes. Ficoll-Paque density-gradient centrifugation was used to isolate PBMCs, with at least 7 million obtained per sample. Trizol reagent was used to extract total RNA from the PBMCs, yielding at least 5 micrograms per sample. Naive CD45RAhigh/CD27high T cell percentages were measured by flow cytometry on a PBMC aliquot from every donor.

The chain employs TRBV6-2 or TRBV6-3 and TRBJ2-5; no confident D gene assignment can be made. Sequences were obtained from blood. This sequence was found in a man aged 25 to 40 in good health. The CDR3 sequence is CASSYAVETQYF. The bases read TGTGCCAGCAGTTACGCAGTGGAGACCCAGTACTTC.